The rows below give T cell receptor beta chains drawn from one sample of a study of blood T cell repertoires in COVID-19. Sequencing used immunoSEQ multiplex PCR; TCRdb keeps in-frame clones, though not all of them. The sample shows some 180,000 clones, around 76% of them seen only once. The material sequenced was peripheral blood. These receptors were obtained from a woman aged 45-59 years with active or convalescent COVID-19. CDR3s include the opening cysteine and the closing phenylalanine or tryptophan. A D gene is named only where the DNA matches it firmly. Clone size appears in some rows only: once, few, many, or a class for an expanded clone.

V,D,J,size,DNA,CDR3
TRBV23-1,NA,TRBJ1-6,NA,TGCGCCAGCAGTCAAGCTCCTCAGGGTAAGGATTCACCCCTCCACTTT,CASSQAPQGKDSPLHF
TRBV5-1,NA,TRBJ1-3,NA,TGCGCCAGCAGCTTGACGTCCGGGAACTCTGGAAACACCATATATTTT,CASSLTSGNSGNTIYF
TRBV19,TRBD1,TRBJ1-5,NA,TGTGCCAGTAGTATAGGGACAGGGGGACGGCAGCCCCAGCATTTT,CASSIGTGGRQPQHF
TRBV7-6,TRBD2,TRBJ2-1,NA,TGTGCCAGCAGCTTAGTAGTGCTAGCGGGAGTCACTGAGCAGTTCTTC,CASSLVVLAGVTEQFF
TRBV19,NA,TRBJ2-2,many,TGTGCCAGTAGTCGCCTGGAGGGACGGCAGAACACCGGGGAGCTGTTTTTT,CASSRLEGRQNTGELFF
TRBV3-1/TRBV3-2,NA,TRBJ2-7,few,TGTGCCAGCAGCCCGAGGGACATGGAGCAGTACTTC,CASSPRDMEQYF
TRBV19,TRBD1,TRBJ1-2,NA,TGTGCCAGTAGTCTTACTTTCCGGGACAGGGAACGCTATGGCTACACCTTC,CASSLTFRDRERYGYTF
TRBV11-2,NA,TRBJ1-4,NA,TGTGCCAGCAGCCCTCAGGGGTCCGGGGAAAAACTGTTTTTT,CASSPQGSGEKLFF
TRBV14,NA,TRBJ1-4,once,TGTGCCAGCAGCCAAGGAGGGTTGACTAATGAAAAACTGTTTTTT,CASSQGGLTNEKLFF
TRBV7-2,NA,TRBJ2-7,NA,TGTGCCAGCAGCCCCCTAGTAAGGAGCTCCTACGAGCAGTACTTC,CASSPLVRSSYEQYF
TRBV2,NA,TRBJ1-2,NA,TGTGCCAGCAGTGACCCCCTCAGGCGACAGTCTAACTATGGCTACACCTTC,CASSDPLRRQSNYGYTF
TRBV7-8,NA,TRBJ2-5,once,TGTGCCAGCAGCTTAACCCTCCCAGGGATCCAAGAGACCCAGTACTTC,CASSLTLPGIQETQYF
TRBV6-5,NA,TRBJ1-4,NA,TGTGCCAGCAGTTACCACAGGGTTCCTGAGGAAAAACTGTTTTTT,CASSYHRVPEEKLFF
TRBV7-2,NA,TRBJ2-3,NA,TGTGCCAGCAGCAAAGAGACTGTAGGCGATACGCAGTATTTT,CASSKETVGDTQYF
TRBV7-3,TRBD2,TRBJ2-1,few,TGTGCCAGCAGCATAGGTAGCGGGAGTGGCAATGAGCAGTTCTTC,CASSIGSGSGNEQFF
TRBV2,TRBD1,TRBJ2-3,NA,TGTGCCAGCAGGTGGGACAGACACACAGATACGCAGTATTTT,CASRWDRHTDTQYF
TRBV9,NA,TRBJ2-1,NA,TGTGCCAGCAGCGTGACGGGGGACTACAATGAGCAGTTCTTC,CASSVTGDYNEQFF
TRBV5-6,NA,TRBJ2-7,NA,TGTGCCAGCAGCTTGAAAAGGGGCGTTGCCTACGAGCAGTACTTC,CASSLKRGVAYEQYF
TRBV19,TRBD1,TRBJ1-5,NA,TGTGCCAGTAGTATGGGACAGACGGGTCAGCCCCAGCATTTT,CASSMGQTGQPQHF
TRBV9,NA,TRBJ1-4,NA,TGTGCCAGCAGCGTAAAAGGAGGGGCTGGGGAAAAACTGTTTTTT,CASSVKGGAGEKLFF
TRBV15,TRBD1,TRBJ2-2,NA,TGTGCCACCAGCAGAATCGGGACAGGGGTCACCGGGGAGCTGTTTTTT,CATSRIGTGVTGELFF
TRBV19,NA,TRBJ2-1,NA,TGTGCCAGTAGTGCGTCCAGGGCCCTCGGGTACAATGAGCAGTTCTTC,CASSASRALGYNEQFF
TRBV15,NA,TRBJ1-2,NA,TGTGCCACCAGCCGGGGGGGGCAGGTTTACTATGGCTACACCTTC,CATSRGGQVYYGYTF
TRBV2,TRBD1,TRBJ1-2,NA,TGTGCCAGCAGATCCCGGGACAGCGTGAACTATGGCTACACCTTC,CASRSRDSVNYGYTF
TRBV7-3,TRBD2,TRBJ2-1,few,TGTGCCAGCAGCCCAACCGGGTTAGCGGGGAATGAGCAGTTCTTC,CASSPTGLAGNEQFF
TRBV11-2,TRBD2,TRBJ2-5,NA,TGTGCCAGCAGCTTAGCGCTTAGCGGGAGGGCGCAGACCCAGTACTTC,CASSLALSGRAQTQYF
TRBV19,TRBD2,TRBJ2-1,NA,TGTGCCAGTAGGAGCGGGGGGTACAATGAGCAGTTCTTC,CASRSGGYNEQFF
TRBV11-2,NA,TRBJ2-3,NA,TGTGCCAGCAGCTTATACGGTAGGGGAAGCACAGATACGCAGTATTTT,CASSLYGRGSTDTQYF
TRBV3-1/TRBV3-2,TRBD2,TRBJ2-5,few,TGTGCCAGCAGCCATAAGCGGGGGAGGTGGGAGACCCAGTACTTC,CASSHKRGRWETQYF
TRBV24-1,TRBD1,TRBJ2-3,NA,TGTGCCACCCAAGATACCAGGGGGCGGGTGGATACGCAGTATTTT,CATQDTRGRVDTQYF
TRBV21-1,NA,TRBJ1-1,NA,TGTGCCAGCAGCGTACCCTACAGGGACACTGAAGCTTTCTTT,CASSVPYRDTEAFF
TRBV13,NA,TRBJ2-1,NA,TGTGCCAGCAGCAGAACAAGACTCGACAATGAGCAGTTCTTC,CASSRTRLDNEQFF
TRBV2,TRBD2,TRBJ2-2,NA,TGTGCCAGCAGTGTGGCGGGGGGAGGGGAGCTGTTTTTT,CASSVAGGGELFF
TRBV5-1,NA,TRBJ1-1,few,TGCGCCAGCAGCTGGGACTACCGAGGGGGGAACACTGAAGCTTTCTTT,CASSWDYRGGNTEAFF
TRBV25-1,NA,TRBJ1-1,NA,TGTGCCAGCAGTCCCCTCTCCAGCGGGGCCCGGGAAGCTTTCTTT,CASSPLSSGAREAFF
TRBV3-1/TRBV3-2,NA,TRBJ2-2,NA,TGTGCCAGCAGCCAAGCGGAGCGGACGGGGGAGCTGTTTTTT,CASSQAERTGELFF
TRBV5-8,NA,TRBJ2-1,NA,TGTGCCAGCAGCTTGTTTAGCTCAGGGAACAATGAGCAGTTCTTC,CASSLFSSGNNEQFF
TRBV3-1/TRBV3-2,TRBD2,TRBJ2-3,NA,TGTGCCAGCAGCCAAAATCACGGGGGGGTCACAGATACGCAGTATTTT,CASSQNHGGVTDTQYF
TRBV6-6,NA,TRBJ1-2,NA,TGTGCCAGCCTACAGGAACCCAGGAGCTATGGCTACACCTTC,CASLQEPRSYGYTF
TRBV7-7,NA,TRBJ2-2,NA,TGTGCTAGCAGCTTAAGAGCCGGGAAGGGGGAGCTGTTTTTT,CASSLRAGKGELFF
TRBV6-2/TRBV6-3,NA,TRBJ2-7,once,TGTGCCAGCAGTTTCCACGGGAACTGGGCCGAGCAGTACTTC,CASSFHGNWAEQYF
TRBV18,NA,TRBJ2-6,NA,TGTGCCAGCTCACCATCATTTTCAGGGGCCAACGTCCTGACTTTC,CASSPSFSGANVLTF
TRBV5-1,NA,TRBJ2-7,NA,TGCGCCAGCAGCTCAACAACCTACGAGCAGTACTTC,CASSSTTYEQYF